One sample yielded the 31 T cell receptor beta chains listed below, sequenced in a study of T cell responses to AZD1222 COVID-19 vaccine. The protocol was immunoSEQ multiplex PCR, while the TCRdb copy is restricted to in-frame clones and leaves out a portion. The table shows around 110,000 clones, with approximately 93% occurring only once. The sample in question was peripheral blood, obtained on day 0 of AZD1222 vaccination. The receptors come from an adult in good health.

V is TRBV6-4 and J is TRBJ1-2; no clear D. V lost 2 bases and J lost 3, with 7 bases in between. The CDR3 is made up of 13 amino acids. Germline CDR1 reads MRHNA; CDR2 reads SNTAGT. CDR3: CASSDGSYYGYTF. In nucleotides, the CDR3 is TGTGCCAGCAGTGACGGGTCATACTATGGCTACACCTTC.

V gene TRBV19 combines with J gene TRBJ1-2, with TRBD1 as a possible D gene (5 bases). This CDR3 has 14 amino acids. Deletions cut 9 bases from V and 7 bases from J, with 21 bases between. From germline, CDR1 is LNHDA and CDR2 SQIVND (reference sequence). The CDR3: CASSPGAGRGGYTF. CDR3 coding DNA: TGTGCCAGCTCCCCCGGGGCAGGAAGAGGTGGCTACACCTTC.

This chain connects TRBV7-6 to TRBJ1-3; D not certain. CDR1 is SGHVS, CDR2 FNYEAQ, per germline. There are 15 residues in the CDR3. V lost 5 bases to trimming and J lost 1 base, with 12 bases between them. The CDR3 region has the DNA TGTGCCAGCAGCAAGGGATTCTCTTCTGGAAACACCATATATTTT. It specifies CASSKGFSSGNTIYF.

The chain is built from TRBV28 and TRBJ2-7; D possibly corresponds to TRBD2 (6 bases). Germline CDR1 and CDR2: MDHEN and SYDVKM. The CDR3 loop spans 14 amino acids. V dropped 9 bases and J dropped 6 bases, with 21 bases sitting between them. CDR3 nucleotides: TGTGCCAGTTATTCGGGCAACCGGGGGATCGAGCAGTACTTC. It translates to CASYSGNRGIEQYF.

The rearrangement uses TRBV11-2 and TRBJ2-6; D is undetermined. Trimming left V 4 bases short and J 0 bases short, with 7 bases between. This CDR3 is built from 15 residues. Per the germline V gene, CDR1 is SGHAT and CDR2 is FQNNGV. In DNA form, the CDR3 reads TGTGCCAGCAGCTACGGTAGCTCTGGGGCCAACGTCCTGACTTTC. It specifies CASSYGSSGANVLTF.

This clone has just one count. The chain couples TRBV6-2 or TRBV6-3 to TRBJ1-5; no clear D gene. The CDR3 is 19 amino acids. Trimming removed 4 bases at V and 1 base at J, with 23 bases between. The germline gives CDR1 MNHEY, CDR2 SVGEGT. As DNA, the CDR3 is TGTGCCAGCAGTTTTTGGTCGGGCGGACCCGCGAGGAGCAATCAGCCCCAGCATTTT. This encodes CASSFWSGGPARSNQPQHF.

V usage is TRBV7-9 and J usage is TRBJ2-7; D gene unclear. Germline-derived CDR1 and CDR2 are SEHNR and FQNEAQ (reference sequence). The V end lost 4 bases, the J end lost 4 bases, and 14 bases lay between the germline ends. This CDR3 is 14 amino acids long. The CDR3 DNA reads TGTGCCAGCAGCTCTTCTCCTGCTAGTTACGAGCAGTACTTC. This encodes CASSSSPASYEQYF.

The V and J genes are TRBV20-1 and TRBJ2-7, with TRBD2 identical over 12 bases. This CDR3 contains 15 residues. Germline V gene sequence: CDR1 DFQATT, CDR2 SNEGSKA (reference sequence). J lost 7 bases, V lost 3 bases, and 10 bases had no gene match. CDR3 nucleotides: TGCAGTGCTAGTGACCCGACTAGCGGGGGCCAGGAGCAGTACTTC. It translates to CSASDPTSGGQEQYF.

This clone has only a few counts. The chain recombines TRBV5-8 with TRBJ1-1; D gene ambiguous. Germline V lookup: CDR1 SGHTS, CDR2 YDEGEE. The CDR3 sequence is 13 residues long. V lost 4 bases and J 1 base, leaving 8 bases between the germline ends. The CDR3: CASSPEPNTEAFF. CDR3 DNA: TGTGCCAGCAGCCCTGAGCCGAACACTGAAGCTTTCTTT.

This clone was detected a few times. The V call is TRBV7-9, the J call TRBJ2-7; no clear D. The CDR3 sequence is 13 residues long. Trimming removed 2 bases at V and 2 bases at J, with 7 bases between. CDR1 and CDR2 from the germline V gene are SEHNR and FQNEAQ (reference sequence). DNA for the CDR3: TGTGCCAGCAGCTTATCCGTACCCTACGAGCAGTACTTC. Translating it yields CASSLSVPYEQYF.

CDR3 in amino acids: CASSLYLADEQYF. CDR3 coding DNA: TGTGCCAGCAGCCTCTACCTAGCGGACGAGCAGTACTTC. The chain uses TRBV7-9 and TRBJ2-7, with 7 bases fitting TRBD2. The trim removed 5 bases at V and 5 bases at J, leaving 6 bases unmatched. This CDR3 contains 13 residues. Germline CDR1 SEHNR, CDR2 FQNEAQ (reference sequence).

This chain uses TRBV27 with TRBJ2-1, with 7 bases aligning to TRBD2. Trimming removed 6 bases from V and 6 bases from J; junction bases left unmatched: 8. From germline, CDR1 is MNHEY and CDR2 SMNVEV (reference sequence). There are 14 residues in the CDR3. CDR3 sequence reads: CASSWGGSGNEQFF. CDR3 DNA: TGTGCCAGCAGCTGGGGAGGGAGCGGCAATGAGCAGTTCTTC.

The J gene is TRBJ1-4, the V gene TRBV5-1, with D possibly TRBD1 on 5 matching bases. CDR1 is SGHRS and CDR2 is YFSETQ in the germline V gene. V shed 0 bases and J shed 8 bases, with 14 bases lying between them. This CDR3 spans 15 amino acids. The CDR3 DNA reads as TGCGCCAGCAGCTTGGCGCTTGGGGGAGAGGAAAAACTGTTTTTT. Protein: CASSLALGGEEKLFF.

The rearrangement uses TRBV3-1 (or the pseudogene TRBV3-2) and TRBJ2-3; 7 bases align to TRBD2. The J segment lost 6 bases and the V segment lost 1 base, leaving 13 bases of the junction unmatched. This CDR3 has 17 amino acids. The V gene's germline CDR1 is LGHDT and CDR2 YNNKEL (reference sequence). CDR3 residues: CASSQAGGAGEFDTQYF. DNA for the CDR3: TGTGCCAGCAGCCAAGCCGGCGGGGCGGGAGAATTTGATACGCAGTATTTT.

V gene TRBV18 combines with J gene TRBJ2-5; D assignment may be TRBD1 or TRBD2 (6 bases each). CDR3 length equals 13 residues. Per germline, CDR1 KGHSH and CDR2 LQKENI. V lost 6 bases and J lost 5, with 13 bases in between. This CDR3 is CASSLGGPETQYF. The CDR3 bases are TGTGCCAGCTCCCTCGGGGGCCCGGAGACCCAGTACTTC.

Comment on this clone: This specimen includes other DNA sequences encoding the same CDR3. The V call is TRBV28, the J call TRBJ1-2; D gene ambiguous. The V gene lost 2 bases and the J gene lost 3 bases, with 7 bases spanning the gap. Looked up from germline, CDR1 is MDHEN and CDR2 is SYDVKM. The CDR3 loop spans 13 amino acids. CDR3 bases: TGTGCCAGCAGTTTACGGGCGGACTATGGCTACACCTTC. This codes for CASSLRADYGYTF.

The J gene is TRBJ1-1, the V gene TRBV5-4; the match to TRBD1 covers 7 bases. J gave up 4 bases and V 4 bases, and 10 bases lay outside the gene matches. This CDR3 spans 15 amino acids. Germline CDR1 and CDR2: SGHNT and YYREEE (reference sequence). CDR3 nucleotides: TGTGCCAGCAGCCTCGACAGGGTTGGGATCACTGAAGCTTTCTTT. It is translated as CASSLDRVGITEAFF.

CDR3 nucleotide sequence: TGTGCCAGCTCACCTGACAGGGGGAAAAATTCACCCCTCCACTTT. It yields the protein CASSPDRGKNSPLHF. This rearrangement joins TRBV18 to TRBJ1-6; 9 bases fit TRBD1. The CDR3 is 15 amino acids. V gave up 3 bases and J gave up 7 bases; unmatched junction bases: 4. From germline, CDR1 is KGHSH and CDR2 LQKENI.

The chain is built from TRBV5-4 and TRBJ1-5; 7 nucleotides match TRBD1. CDR1 and CDR2 from the germline V gene are SGHNT and YYREEE (reference sequence). This CDR3 region has 15 residues. Trimming took 3 bases from V and 5 from J; bases not matched to a gene: 8. The CDR3 region has the DNA TGTGCCAGCAGCTCAGGGGGACAGTCTGATCAGCCCCAGCATTTT. This codes for CASSSGGQSDQPQHF.

Note on this clone: A much larger clone lies one base from this, so it may be a read error. J is TRBJ2-7 and V is TRBV13; 8 bases are shared with TRBD2. Germline CDR1 reads PRHDT; CDR2 reads FYEKMQ (reference sequence). This CDR3 spans 15 amino acids. In nucleotides, the CDR3 is TGTGCCCGCAGCCCCGGGGGTAGCGGGGTCGACGAGCAGTACTTC. It translates to CARSPGGSGVDEQYF.

The CDR3: CASSPPVAGEKSQYF. In nucleotides, the CDR3 is TGTGCCAGCAGCCCCCCAGTTGCGGGCGAGAAATCCCAGTACTTC. This chain links TRBV11-2 with TRBJ2-7; a possible D gene is TRBD2 (5 bases). V shed 5 bases and J shed 10 bases, with 24 bases lying between them. Germline CDR1 is SGHAT and CDR2 is FQNNGV. CDR3 length: 15 amino acids.

This sequence joins TRBV5-1 and TRBJ1-1; D gene uncertain. Germline values: CDR1 SGHRS, CDR2 YFSETQ. The ends were cut back, 0 bases at V and 2 bases at J, with 8 bases in the middle. The CDR3 loop spans 14 amino acids. This chain's CDR3 is CASSLGYGNTEAFF. Here the CDR3 DNA reads TGCGCCAGCAGCTTGGGGTACGGAAACACTGAAGCTTTCTTT.

This sequence joins TRBV28 and TRBJ1-6; no definite D call. There are 14 residues in the CDR3. Germline CDR1 MDHEN, CDR2 SYDVKM. The ends were cut back, 2 bases at V and 10 bases at J, with 12 bases in the middle. Written as DNA, the CDR3 is TGTGCCAGCAGTTTAAGAGGAGTTTTATCACCCCTCCACTTT. Translation gives CASSLRGVLSPLHF. Based on the CDR3 plus reference TRBV28 and TRBJ1-6, the full variable domain is DVKVTQSSRYLVKRTGEKVFLECVQDMDHENMFWYRQDPGLGLRLIYFSYDVKMKEKGDIPEGYSVSREKKERFSLILESASTNQTSMYLCASSLRGVLSPLHFGNGTRLTVT.

The rearrangement uses TRBV28 and TRBJ1-1; maybe TRBD1 (6 bases). The germline V and J ends were trimmed by 5 bases and 1 base, with 17 bases remaining between them. Per the germline V gene, CDR1 is MDHEN and CDR2 is SYDVKM. The CDR3 consists of 16 residues. CDR3 DNA sequence: TGTGCCAGCAGTAAAAAGCGACAGGAGCCGAACACTGAAGCTTTCTTT. It is translated as CASSKKRQEPNTEAFF.

V and J are TRBV14 and TRBJ2-2; no firm D call. Germline assignment: CDR1 SGHDN and CDR2 FVKESK. Trimming stripped 4 bases from V and 3 bases from J, with 12 bases between. The CDR3 runs to 15 residues. The CDR3: CASSPLSVYTGELFF. As DNA, the CDR3 is TGTGCCAGCAGCCCACTTTCTGTGTACACCGGGGAGCTGTTTTTT.

The gene calls are TRBV2 and TRBJ2-7, with 14 bases identical to TRBD2. J was trimmed by 9 bases and V by 5 bases; bases with no gene match: 9. The CDR3 consists of 15 residues. CDR1 is SNHLY, CDR2 FYNNEI, per germline. The CDR3 sequence is CASSFTGTSGSVQYF. Here the CDR3 DNA reads TGTGCCAGCAGTTTTACCGGGACTAGCGGGAGCGTGCAGTACTTC.

DNA of the CDR3: TGCGCCAGCAGCTTGGTCGGGACAATCGTTGGAAACACCATATATTTT. It specifies CASSLVGTIVGNTIYF. The chain has TRBV5-1 and TRBJ1-3, with a possible D match to TRBD1 (6 bases). The CDR3 loop spans 16 amino acids. Looked up from germline, CDR1 is SGHRS and CDR2 is YFSETQ. The ends were cut back, 0 bases at V and 3 bases at J, with 13 bases in the middle.

The V and J genes are TRBV19 and TRBJ1-2, with D possibly TRBD1 on 5 matching bases. This CDR3 is built from 13 residues. The germline V gene has CDR1 LNHDA and CDR2 SQIVND (reference sequence). With 6 bases removed from V and 4 bases from J, the gap between germline ends came to 12 bases. DNA of the CDR3: TGTGCCAGTAGCCCCGTAACAGGCTATGGCTACACCTTC. As protein: CASSPVTGYGYTF. The full variable domain, with the rest looked up from reference TRBV19 and TRBJ1-2, is DGGITQSPKYLFRKEGQNVTLSCEQNLNHDAMYWYRQDPGQGLRLIYYSQIVNDFQKGDIAEGYSVSREKKESFPLTVTSAQKNPTAFYLCASSPVTGYGYTFGSGTRLTVV.

The genes are TRBV18 and TRBJ2-1, with 9 bases that match TRBD2. Trimming took 2 bases from V and 2 from J; bases not matched to a gene: 1. Germline CDR1 is KGHSH and CDR2 is LQKENI. This CDR3 has 15 amino acids. The CDR3 protein is CASSPAGGTYNEQFF. The CDR3, as DNA: TGTGCCAGCTCACCAGCGGGAGGGACCTACAATGAGCAGTTCTTC.

The rearrangement uses TRBV7-9 and TRBJ2-2; no definite D call. The V gene's germline CDR1 is SEHNR and CDR2 FQNEAQ (reference sequence). Trimming pared 1 base from V and 1 base from J, leaving 7 bases between. This CDR3 is built from 15 residues. This CDR3 reads CASSLVSLNTGELFF. The CDR3 nucleotides are TGTGCCAGCAGCTTAGTGTCTCTGAACACCGGGGAGCTGTTTTTT.

The rearrangement uses TRBV7-9 and TRBJ1-4, with D possibly TRBD1 on 6 matching bases. This CDR3 has 17 residues. Trimming took 3 bases from V and 2 from J, leaving 16 bases between them. The germline V gene has CDR1 SEHNR and CDR2 FQNEAQ (reference sequence). This CDR3 reads CASSFGAQGLTNEKLFF. CDR3 nucleotide sequence: TGTGCCAGCAGCTTCGGCGCGCAGGGGCTGACTAATGAAAAACTGTTTTTT.